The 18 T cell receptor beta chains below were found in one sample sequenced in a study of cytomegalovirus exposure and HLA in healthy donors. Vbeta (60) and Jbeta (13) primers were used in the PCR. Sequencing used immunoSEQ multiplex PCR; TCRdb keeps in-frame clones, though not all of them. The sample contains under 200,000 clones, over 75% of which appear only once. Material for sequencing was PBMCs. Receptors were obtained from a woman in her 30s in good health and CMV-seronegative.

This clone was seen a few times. CDR3 bases: TGTGCCAGCAGTTTATCTTCCAGGCAGGGGGATCAGCCCCAGCATTTT. Its protein product is CASSLSSRQGDQPQHF. The chain links TRBV27 to TRBJ1-5; 7 bases are shared with TRBD1. V was pared by 0 bases and J by 5 bases, with 7 bases of the junction left unmatched. CDR3 length: 16 amino acids. In germline, CDR1 is MNHEY, CDR2 SMNVEV (reference sequence).

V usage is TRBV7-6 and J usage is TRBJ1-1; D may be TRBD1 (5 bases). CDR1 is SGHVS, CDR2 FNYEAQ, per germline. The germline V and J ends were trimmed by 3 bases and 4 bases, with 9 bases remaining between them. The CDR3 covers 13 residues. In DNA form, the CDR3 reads TGTGCCAGCAGCTTCGGGGGGAGCACTGAAGCTTTCTTT. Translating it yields CASSFGGSTEAFF.

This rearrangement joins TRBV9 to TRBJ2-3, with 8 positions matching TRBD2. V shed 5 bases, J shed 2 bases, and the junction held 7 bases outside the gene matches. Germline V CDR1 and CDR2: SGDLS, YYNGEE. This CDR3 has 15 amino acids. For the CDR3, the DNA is TGTGCCAGCAGTGTTAGCGGGGTGATCACAGATACGCAGTATTTT. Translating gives CASSVSGVITDTQYF. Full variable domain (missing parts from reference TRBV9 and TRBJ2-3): DSGVTQTPKHLITATGQRVTLRCSPRSGDLSVYWYQQSLDQGLQFLIQYYNGEERAKGNILERFSAQQFPDLHSELNLSSLELGDSALYFCASSVSGVITDTQYFGPGTRLTVL.

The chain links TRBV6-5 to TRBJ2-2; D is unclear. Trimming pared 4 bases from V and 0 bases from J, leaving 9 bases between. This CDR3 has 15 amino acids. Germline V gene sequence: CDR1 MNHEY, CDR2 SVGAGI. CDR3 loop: CASSFGSPNTGELFF. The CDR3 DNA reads TGTGCCAGCAGTTTCGGGTCTCCGAACACCGGGGAGCTGTTTTTT.

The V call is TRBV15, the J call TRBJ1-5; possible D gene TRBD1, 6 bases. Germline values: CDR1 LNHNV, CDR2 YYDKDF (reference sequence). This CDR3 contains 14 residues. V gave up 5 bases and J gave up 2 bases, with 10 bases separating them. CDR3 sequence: CATSATGGNQPQHF. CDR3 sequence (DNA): TGTGCCACCAGCGCGACAGGAGGCAATCAGCCCCAGCATTTT.

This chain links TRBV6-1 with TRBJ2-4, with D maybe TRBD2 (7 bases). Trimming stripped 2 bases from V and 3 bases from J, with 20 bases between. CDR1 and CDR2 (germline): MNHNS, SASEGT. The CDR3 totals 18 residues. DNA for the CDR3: TGTGCCAGCAGTGAATGGCGGACAGAGGGGAGGGACAAAAACATTCAGTACTTC. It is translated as CASSEWRTEGRDKNIQYF.

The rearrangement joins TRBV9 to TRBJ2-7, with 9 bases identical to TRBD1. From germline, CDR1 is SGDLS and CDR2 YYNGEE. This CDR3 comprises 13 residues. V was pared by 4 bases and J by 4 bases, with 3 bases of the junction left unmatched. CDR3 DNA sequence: TGTGCCAGCAGCTTGGGACAGGGTTACGAGCAGTACTTC. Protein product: CASSLGQGYEQYF. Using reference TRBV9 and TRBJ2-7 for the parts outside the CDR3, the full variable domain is DSGVTQTPKHLITATGQRVTLRCSPRSGDLSVYWYQQSLDQGLQFLIQYYNGEERAKGNILERFSAQQFPDLHSELNLSSLELGDSALYFCASSLGQGYEQYFGPGTRLTVT.

The CDR3 coding sequence is TGTGCCAGCTCAAAACAGGGAGAGACCCAGTACTTC. Protein: CASSKQGETQYF. The chain is built from TRBV18 and TRBJ2-5, with a weak D call TRBD1 (6 bases). The length of the CDR3 is 12 residues. V lost 5 bases to trimming and J lost 4 bases, with 8 bases between them. The V gene's germline CDR1 is KGHSH and CDR2 LQKENI.

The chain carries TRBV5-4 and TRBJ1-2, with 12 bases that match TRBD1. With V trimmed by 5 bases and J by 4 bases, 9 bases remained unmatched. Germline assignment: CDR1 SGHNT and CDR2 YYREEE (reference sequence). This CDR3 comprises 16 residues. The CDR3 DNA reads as TGTGCCAGCAGATCGGGCGGGACAGGGGGCTCCTATGGCTACACCTTC. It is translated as CASRSGGTGGSYGYTF.

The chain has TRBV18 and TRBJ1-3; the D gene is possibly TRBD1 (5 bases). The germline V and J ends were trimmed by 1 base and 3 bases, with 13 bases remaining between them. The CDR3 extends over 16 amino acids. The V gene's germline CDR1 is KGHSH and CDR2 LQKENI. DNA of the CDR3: TGTGCCAGCTCACCACGGGCCAGGGAAGGTGGAAACACCATATATTTT. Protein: CASSPRAREGGNTIYF.

In DNA, the CDR3 is TGTGCCAGCAGCCAAGCGGGAGGGTCAGGCTATGGCTACACCTTC. This translates into CASSQAGGSGYGYTF. The V and J genes are TRBV4-2 and TRBJ1-2, with D unclear. The CDR3 contains 15 residues. Germline CDR1 and CDR2: LGHNA and YNFKEQ. V lost 1 base and J lost 4, with 13 bases in between.

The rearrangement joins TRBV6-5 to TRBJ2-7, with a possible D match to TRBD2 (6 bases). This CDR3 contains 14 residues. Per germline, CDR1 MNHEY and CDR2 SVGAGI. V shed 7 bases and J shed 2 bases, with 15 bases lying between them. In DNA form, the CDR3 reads TGTGCCAGCACTCGAACCGGGGGAACCTACGAGCAGTACTTC. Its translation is CASTRTGGTYEQYF.

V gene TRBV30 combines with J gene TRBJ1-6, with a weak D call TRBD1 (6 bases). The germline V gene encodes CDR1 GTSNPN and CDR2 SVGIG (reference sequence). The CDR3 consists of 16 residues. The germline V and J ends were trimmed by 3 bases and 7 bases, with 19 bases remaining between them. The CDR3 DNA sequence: TGTGCCTGGAGACCACAGGGCCGTTTGAGGAATTCACCCCTCCACTTT. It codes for CAWRPQGRLRNSPLHF.

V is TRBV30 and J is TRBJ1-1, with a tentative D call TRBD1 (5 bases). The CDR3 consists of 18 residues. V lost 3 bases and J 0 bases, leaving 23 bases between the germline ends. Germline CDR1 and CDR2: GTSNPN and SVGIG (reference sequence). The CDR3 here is CAWSSIGGGSGMNTEAFF. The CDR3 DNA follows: TGTGCCTGGAGCTCTATCGGGGGGGGGAGTGGAATGAACACTGAAGCTTTCTTT.

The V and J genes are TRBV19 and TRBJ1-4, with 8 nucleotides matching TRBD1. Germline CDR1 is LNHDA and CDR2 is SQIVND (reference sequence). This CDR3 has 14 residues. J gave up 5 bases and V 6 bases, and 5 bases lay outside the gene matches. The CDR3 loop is CASRIRQGNEKLFF. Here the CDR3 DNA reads TGTGCCAGTAGGATACGACAGGGGAATGAAAAACTGTTTTTT.

CDR3 sequence reads: CASSQAGETQYF. The CDR3 region has the DNA TGTGCCAGCAGCCAAGCGGGGGAGACCCAGTACTTC. V usage is TRBV6-1 and J usage is TRBJ2-5; 7 nucleotides line up with TRBD2. Trimming at V came to 6 bases and at J to 5 bases, leaving 3 bases not matched to a gene. This CDR3 contains 12 residues. Germline V gene lookup returns CDR1 MNHNS and CDR2 SASEGT.

The CDR3: CASSPGQRMNTEAFF. As DNA, the CDR3 is TGTGCCAGCAGCCCCGGACAGAGGATGAACACTGAAGCTTTCTTT. V usage is TRBV9 and J usage is TRBJ1-1, with D possibly being TRBD1 (6 bases). The V gene's germline CDR1 is SGDLS and CDR2 YYNGEE. The CDR3 consists of 15 residues. V was cut by 4 bases and J by 0 bases, with 13 bases left in between. Complete variable domain (other parts from reference TRBV9 and TRBJ1-1): DSGVTQTPKHLITATGQRVTLRCSPRSGDLSVYWYQQSLDQGLQFLIQYYNGEERAKGNILERFSAQQFPDLHSELNLSSLELGDSALYFCASSPGQRMNTEAFFGQGTRLTVV.

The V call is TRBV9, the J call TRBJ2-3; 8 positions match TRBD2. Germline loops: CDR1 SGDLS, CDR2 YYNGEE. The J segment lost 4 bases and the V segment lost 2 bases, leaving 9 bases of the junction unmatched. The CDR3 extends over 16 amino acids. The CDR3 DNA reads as TGTGCCAGCAGCGTCGACCGGGGGGGCGGGGCAGATACGCAGTATTTT. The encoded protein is CASSVDRGGGADTQYF.